A selection of T cell receptor beta chains follows, all from one sample in a study of siplizumab effects on memory and regulatory T cells. Only in-frame clones appear in the TCRdb table, and some are missing; sequencing was by immunoSEQ multiplex PCR. The table lists tens of thousands of clones, 93% of them singletons. Sequencing input: CD8+ T cells sorted from blood. These receptors were taken from a human donor in good health. CDR3s include the opening cysteine and the closing phenylalanine or tryptophan. The D gene is left open where the match is weak. The size field is filled for only some rows; it gives once, few, many or a size class.

v_call	d_call	j_call	clone_size	cdr3_nt	cdr3_aa
TRBV5-4	-	TRBJ2-7	once	TGTGCCAGCAGCCTAAAGGGGGTCTACTACGAGCAGTACTTC	CASSLKGVYYEQYF
TRBV9	TRBD1	TRBJ1-5	-	TGTGCCAGCAGCGTGGGACAGGGTCTGGAGCCCCAGCATTTT	CASSVGQGLEPQHF
TRBV2	-	TRBJ2-2	once	TGTGCCAGCAGTGACGAGGGCGGAGAGCTGTTTTTT	CASSDEGGELFF
TRBV19	-	TRBJ1-5	-	TGTGCCAGTAGTATAGCCCAGCCCCAGCATTTT	CASSIAQPQHF
TRBV29-1	TRBD2	TRBJ2-4	-	TGCAGCGTCCGCGGGGGGGTCCAAAACATTCAGTACTTC	CSVRGGVQNIQYF
TRBV13	-	TRBJ1-1	-	TGTGCCAGCAGCTCCCCTACATTGAACACTGAAGCTTTCTTT	CASSSPTLNTEAFF
TRBV5-6	-	TRBJ2-2	-	TGTGCCAGCAGCTTGGCGGTTATCGGGAACACCGGGGAGCTGTTTTTT	CASSLAVIGNTGELFF
TRBV29-1	TRBD1	TRBJ1-1	once	TGCAGCCTTTACAGGGGAAGCACTGAAGCTTTCTTT	CSLYRGSTEAFF
TRBV2	-	TRBJ2-5	-	TGTGCCACGAACTATGAGGAGACCCAGTACTTC	CATNYEETQYF
TRBV7-9	-	TRBJ2-7	-	TGTGCCAGCATCAACTCTTGGGGGCCCTACGAGCAGTACTTC	CASINSWGPYEQYF
TRBV6-1	-	TRBJ2-6	few	TGTGCCAGCAGTGTTGAGACCTCTGGGGCCAACGTCCTGACTTTC	CASSVETSGANVLTF
TRBV9	TRBD1	TRBJ2-1	-	TGTGCCAGCAGCGTAGGAGACAGGGTGGGTGAGCAGTTCTTC	CASSVGDRVGEQFF
TRBV6-4	TRBD2	TRBJ2-1	-	TGTGCCAGCAACCTAGCGGGGGCCCTATACAATGAGCAGTTCTTC	CASNLAGALYNEQFF
TRBV7-9	-	TRBJ2-7	-	TGTGCCAGCAGCGGATCCTACGAGCAGTACTTC	CASSGSYEQYF
TRBV4-1	TRBD1	TRBJ2-7	-	TGCGCCAGCAGCGGGGACAGGGGACCCTACGAGCAGTACTTC	CASSGDRGPYEQYF
TRBV6-5	-	TRBJ2-3	-	TGTGCCAGCAGGACCCACGGGACATCCGTAGATACGCAGTATTTT	CASRTHGTSVDTQYF